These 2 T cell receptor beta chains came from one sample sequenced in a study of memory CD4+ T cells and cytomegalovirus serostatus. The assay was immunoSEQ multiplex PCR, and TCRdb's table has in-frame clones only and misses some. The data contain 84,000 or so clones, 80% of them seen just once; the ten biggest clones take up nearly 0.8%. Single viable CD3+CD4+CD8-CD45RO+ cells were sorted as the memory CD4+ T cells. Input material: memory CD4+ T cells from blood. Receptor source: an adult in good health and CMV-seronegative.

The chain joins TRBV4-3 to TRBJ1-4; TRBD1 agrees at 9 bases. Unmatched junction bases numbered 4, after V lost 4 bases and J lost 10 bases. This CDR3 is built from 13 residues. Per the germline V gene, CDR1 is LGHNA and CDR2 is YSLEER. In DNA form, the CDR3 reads TGCGCCAGCAGCCCCGGGACAGGGATAAAACTGTTTTTT. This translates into CASSPGTGIKLFF.

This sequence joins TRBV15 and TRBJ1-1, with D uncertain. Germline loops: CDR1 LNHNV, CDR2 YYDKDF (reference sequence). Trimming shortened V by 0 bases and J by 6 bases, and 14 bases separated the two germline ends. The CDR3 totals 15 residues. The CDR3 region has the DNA TGTGCCACCAGCAGAGACTCCATCAGGTCCGCTGAAGCTTTCTTT. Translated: CATSRDSIRSAEAFF.